This TCR beta chain comes out of a study of T-cell reconstitution after alpha-beta-depleted transplantation in children. Study-level results: Diversity of TCRbeta at day 60 was high in some patients, arising from surviving recipient T cells and thymic progenitors. Several hundred expanded graft clones reportedly gave rise to the alpha-beta T cells present about two months after transplant. Newly produced T cells mostly provided counts and TCRbeta diversity after one year, as hyperexpanded clones declined.

This clonotype was seen a few times. What it binds is not known. It was with unique molecular identifiers that the TCRbeta library was prepared. TCRdb re-called the PCR reads through MiXCR, storing one row per CDR3 protein. The sample records about 200,000 distinct CDR3 sequences, approximately 8.4% being singletons. CDR1 and CDR2 from the germline V gene are MNHEY and SMNVEV (reference sequence). The CDR3 has 14 amino acids. Trimming took 0 bases from V and 0 from J, leaving 3 bases between them. The chain joins TRBV27 to TRBJ1-5; D is uncertain. Sequencing used PBMCs, mostly from graft donor cells, obtained 360 days after TCRalphabeta/CD19-depleted stem cell transplant. The sequence was collected from a male patient between 2 and 10 years old who had a stem cell transplant for acute myeloid leukemia, so the T cells may come from the graft donor. The CDR3 DNA reads TGTGCCAGCAGTTTATCGCTTAGCAATCAGCCCCAGCATTTT. It encodes CASSLSLSNQPQHF.